This T cell receptor (beta chain) was sequenced for a study of human T cells and chemical hapten exposure. Study background: The use of 2% DPC on 2 cm by 2 cm of upper inner arm skin constituted sensitization. Across its approximately 25 weeks, the study gave patients weekly diphenylcyclopropenone doses to the scalp.

The study's findings and limits: Those TCRs sitting above 1 in 1000 frequency stayed the same with DPC sensitization. Expanded TCRs were compared with controls, and the expanded TCRs formed significantly more large CDR3 similarity clusters.

On this clonotype itself: Its antigen is not identified.

TCRdb itself ran the RACE reads through MiXCR, one entry per CDR3 protein. The data show roughly 100,000 distinct CDR3 sequences, 34% seen once. The time point is: patch test 3, about 24 weeks after DPC sensitization. Described treatment: therapeutic diphenylcyclopropenone sensitization with weekly scalp DPC. The germline V gene has CDR1 MNHEY and CDR2 SMNVEV (reference sequence). The CDR3 contains 15 residues. Deletions cut 10 bases from V and 0 bases from J, with 17 bases between. The chain employs TRBV27 and TRBJ2-3, with TRBD2 as a possible D gene (5 bases). This specimen consisted of whole blood, obtained in connection with sensitization to the hapten diphenylcyclopropenone (DPC). The clonotype originates from a man aged 40-49 years with alopecia areata. Some clones in this sample may be carry-over from other donors' samples. DNA of the CDR3: TGTGCCACAGCCTCTAGCCACTCTAGCACAGATACGCAGTATTTT. This encodes CATASSHSSTDTQYF.